Listed below are T cell receptor beta chains from one sample, sequenced in a study of T cell responses to AZD1222 COVID-19 vaccine. TCRdb's table, derived via immunoSEQ multiplex PCR, lists solely in-frame clones and lacks some. Among 100,000 to 150,000 clones listed, about 90% were seen once. Material: peripheral blood, obtained on day 0 of AZD1222 vaccination. All receptors derive from an adult in good health. Each CDR3 is given with its conserved first and last residue. The D gene is left open where the match is weak. Rows may omit the clone size; those that give it use once, few, many or a size class.

abundance	d_gene	j_gene	v_gene	CDR3aa	CDR3nt
once	-	TRBJ2-1	TRBV11-3	CASSPPSNEQFF	TGTGCCAGCAGCCCTCCGAGCAATGAGCAGTTCTTC
-	-	TRBJ1-1	TRBV6-5	CASSYGGGDTEAFF	TGTGCCAGCAGTTACGGTGGGGGCGACACTGAAGCTTTCTTT
-	-	TRBJ2-5	TRBV18	CASSPQETQYF	TGTGCCAGCTCACCTCAAGAGACCCAGTACTTC
-	TRBD1	TRBJ1-1	TRBV5-1	CASSTGTGYFKAFF	TGCGCCAGCAGCACCGGGACAGGGTATTTCAAAGCTTTCTTT
-	-	TRBJ1-1	TRBV6-5	CASSRQGTSGTEAFF	TGTGCCAGCAGTCGACAAGGGACATCGGGAACTGAAGCTTTCTTT
-	-	TRBJ1-2	TRBV19	CASSPSGPNYGYTF	TGTGCCAGTAGCCCCTCCGGGCCTAACTATGGCTACACCTTC
-	-	TRBJ2-1	TRBV5-8	CASSQGIGQVEQFF	TGTGCCAGCAGCCAGGGAATTGGACAAGTTGAGCAGTTCTTC
once	TRBD1	TRBJ1-5	TRBV6-4	CASSDSPGQGDNQPQHF	TGTGCCAGCAGTGACTCCCCGGGACAGGGGGACAATCAGCCCCAGCATTTT
-	-	TRBJ1-5	TRBV28	CASSWGGQPQHF	TGTGCCAGCAGCTGGGGCGGTCAGCCCCAGCATTTT
-	TRBD1	TRBJ2-6	TRBV19	CASSQGAFSGANVLTF	TGTGCCTCGTCACAGGGGGCGTTTTCTGGGGCCAACGTCCTGACTTTC
-	-	TRBJ2-5	TRBV11-2	CASSLTSGGETQYF	TGTGCCAGCAGCTTAACGTCTGGGGGAGAGACCCAGTACTTC
-	TRBD1	TRBJ2-7	TRBV15	CATSRSGQGGNSEQYF	TGTGCCACCAGCAGATCCGGACAGGGGGGGAATAGCGAGCAGTACTTC
-	TRBD2	TRBJ2-2	TRBV6-2/TRBV6-3	CASSYSIAGFNTGELFF	TGTGCCAGCAGTTACTCGATAGCGGGCTTCAACACCGGGGAGCTGTTTTTT
-	-	TRBJ1-4	TRBV14	CASSQAPPKLFF	TGTGCCAGCAGCCAAGCCCCCCCAAAACTGTTTTTT
-	TRBD2	TRBJ2-7	TRBV2	CASSAGPRTSGSGYEQYF	TGTGCCAGCAGCGCCGGCCCCCGGACTAGCGGGAGTGGTTACGAGCAGTACTTC
-	TRBD1	TRBJ1-1	TRBV27	CASSASRTGGTEAFF	TGTGCCAGCAGTGCCTCCCGGACAGGGGGCACTGAAGCTTTCTTT
few	-	TRBJ2-1	TRBV19	CASSIDRGLENEQFF	TGTGCCAGTAGTATAGATCGGGGCCTGGAGAATGAGCAGTTCTTC
-	-	TRBJ2-1	TRBV28	CASSLTGGAGEQFF	TGTGCCAGCAGTTTAACCGGAGGGGCGGGTGAGCAGTTCTTC
-	-	TRBJ1-1	TRBV19	CASSMEGVTEAFF	TGTGCCAGTAGTATGGAAGGGGTAACTGAAGCTTTCTTT
-	TRBD2	TRBJ2-5	TRBV11-2	CASGGGGKTQYF	TGTGCCAGCGGTGGGGGGGGGAAGACCCAGTACTTC
-	-	TRBJ2-7	TRBV12-5	CASGPGHWSSYEQYF	TGTGCTAGTGGTCCGGGACATTGGAGCTCCTACGAGCAGTACTTC
-	-	TRBJ1-1	TRBV6-2/TRBV6-3	CASSNPYTGTMSTEAFF	TGTGCCAGCAGTAATCCTTACACCGGGACGATGAGCACTGAAGCTTTCTTT
-	-	TRBJ2-1	TRBV7-3	CASSLNDYNEQFF	TGTGCCAGCAGCTTAAATGACTACAATGAGCAGTTCTTC
-	-	TRBJ2-2	TRBV27	CASSFRLGSTGELFF	TGTGCCAGCAGTTTTCGATTAGGGAGCACCGGGGAGCTGTTTTTT
-	-	TRBJ1-4	TRBV5-1	CASRTGSGSGSTNEKLFF	TGCGCCAGCAGGACCGGATCAGGGTCTGGTTCGACTAATGAAAAACTGTTTTTT
-	TRBD1	TRBJ1-6	TRBV9	CASSVDPGQGIPLHF	TGTGCCAGCAGCGTAGACCCGGGACAGGGAATACCCCTCCACTTT
-	-	TRBJ1-2	TRBV6-5	CASSYGRVNYGYTF	TGTGCCAGCAGTTACGGCAGGGTTAACTATGGCTACACCTTC
-	TRBD1	TRBJ2-7	TRBV19	CASNRGYTYEQYF	TGTGCCAGTAACAGGGGATACACCTACGAGCAGTACTTC
-	TRBD2	TRBJ2-5	TRBV10-3	CAIGTSGRAGETQYF	TGTGCCATCGGGACTAGCGGGAGGGCGGGAGAGACCCAGTACTTC